The 8 T cell receptor beta chains given below trace back to one sample, sequenced in a study of CD4 T cells in lung cancer. Only in-frame clones appear in the TCRdb table, and some are missing; sequencing was by immunoSEQ multiplex PCR. The table includes approximately 11,000 clones, 50% to 80% detected once. The lung tissue was taken at least 3 cm from the tumor in the same resection. Sequencing was performed on normal lung tissue taken away from the tumor. These receptors originate from a man aged 55 to 70 with non-small cell lung cancer.

The chain is built from TRBV6-1 and TRBJ2-2, with a weak D call TRBD2 (6 bases). The V gene's germline CDR1 is MNHNS and CDR2 SASEGT. The CDR3 has 15 residues. Trimming took off 4 bases at V and 6 bases at J, with 15 bases between the two ends. The CDR3 nucleotides read TGTGCCAGCAGTGTCTCTTCGGGGAGGCCCGGGGAGCTGTTTTTT. This encodes CASSVSSGRPGELFF.

The J gene is TRBJ2-1, the V gene TRBV5-4; tentatively, D is TRBD2 (5 bases). CDR1 SGHNT and CDR2 YYREEE come from the germline V gene (reference sequence). The CDR3 extends over 14 amino acids. Trimming shortened V by 4 bases and J by 8 bases, and 16 bases separated the two germline ends. The CDR3 spells CASSPTTRVDEQFF. CDR3 DNA: TGTGCCAGCAGCCCTACTACTAGGGTCGATGAGCAGTTCTTC.

V and J are TRBV29-1 and TRBJ2-7; 13 bases agree with TRBD2. The CDR3 loop spans 16 amino acids. Germline CDR1 reads SQVTM; CDR2 reads ANQGSEA. J lost 0 bases, V lost 3 bases, and 5 bases had no gene match. This chain's CDR3 is CSVEGLAGSSSYEQYF. Here the CDR3 DNA reads TGCAGCGTTGAGGGACTAGCGGGATCGTCCTCCTACGAGCAGTACTTC.

The CDR3 sequence is CASTAQGLGYGYTF. Written as DNA, the CDR3 is TGTGCCAGTACCGCACAGGGGCTAGGCTATGGCTACACCTTC. The V and J genes are TRBV19 and TRBJ1-2, with 7 bases fitting TRBD1. Germline V CDR1 and CDR2: LNHDA, SQIVND (reference sequence). The CDR3 covers 14 residues. The J segment lost 4 bases and the V segment lost 7 bases, leaving 9 bases of the junction unmatched.

The count of this clone is one. The V call is TRBV29-1, the J call TRBJ1-1; 9 bases align to TRBD1. Germline V gene sequence: CDR1 SQVTM, CDR2 ANQGSEA. The V segment lost 1 base and the J segment 5 bases; nucleotides outside the gene matches: 5. The length of the CDR3 is 14 residues. CDR3 region: CSVEGGTGLTEAFF. DNA of the CDR3: TGCAGCGTTGAAGGGGGGACAGGGTTAACTGAAGCTTTCTTT.

This clone was picked up a small number of times. The gene calls are TRBV6-1 and TRBJ1-5, with no clear D. The V and J ends lost 0 bases and 7 bases respectively, with 10 bases between them. Looked up from germline, CDR1 is MNHNS and CDR2 is SASEGT. The CDR3 has 14 amino acids. The CDR3 region has the DNA TGTGCCAGCAGTGAAGCGAAAAGCCGGCAGCCCCAGCATTTT. Translation gives CASSEAKSRQPQHF.

V gene TRBV28 combines with J gene TRBJ2-7; weak D call: TRBD2 (6 bases). This CDR3 contains 14 residues. The V end lost 5 bases, the J end lost 4 bases, and 15 bases lay between the germline ends. Germline V gives CDR1 MDHEN, CDR2 SYDVKM. The CDR3 bases are TGTGCCAGCAGTACCTCTCGGGAGCTATACGAGCAGTACGTC. Translated: CASSTSRELYEQYV.

The chain employs TRBV11-2 and TRBJ2-1; D possibly corresponds to TRBD2 (5 bases). The CDR3 totals 15 residues. Germline V gene data show CDR1 as SGHAT and CDR2 as FQNNGV. Trimming removed 0 bases from V and 5 bases from J, with 11 bases in between. The CDR3 sequence is CASSLEGASNNEQFF. The CDR3 nucleotides read TGTGCCAGCAGCTTAGAGGGAGCGTCTAACAATGAGCAGTTCTTC.